This note documents a single TCR beta chain sequence. Its antigen is currently unknown. V lost 6 bases, J lost 5 bases, and 8 bases stayed unmatched. Per germline, CDR1 GTSNPN and CDR2 SVGIG (reference sequence). This CDR3 comprises 14 residues. As to treatment: around 19 received Ad26.COV2.S at low or high dose, single or two shots; several received placebo; per-sample allocation not given. Collection of the samples took place on day 63 after the first injection of vaccine or placebo. Whoever gave the sample was an adult aged 18-55 years in Boston. Here immunoSEQ multiplex PCR was the method, and the copy in TCRdb shows in-frame clones only, minus some. The sample consists of around 500,000 clones, around 89% of them appearing once. The data originate from a study of Ad26.COV2.S vaccination and SARS-CoV-2 variants. Study as a whole: Each vaccinee took Ad26.COV2.S intramuscularly, once or twice 56 days apart.

Findings of the study overall: Vaccine and placebo recipients had similar non-spike TCR breadth.

The sequencing used peripheral blood, collected in a trial of Ad26.COV2.S vaccine versus placebo. This TCR was sampled from a person aged 18 to 65 who received the Ad26.COV2.S COVID-19 vaccine or a placebo. The gene calls are TRBV30 and TRBJ1-2; 11 bases map to TRBD1. CDR3 bases: TGTGCCTGTTCGGGACAGGGGGTGTATTATGGCTACACCTTC. It yields the protein CACSGQGVYYGYTF.